This T cell receptor (beta chain) was retrieved from a study of cytomegalovirus exposure and HLA in healthy donors. In its sample, this clone was seen once. Profiled with immunoSEQ multiplex PCR; TCRdb holds only in-frame clones, not every one. This sample has about 180,000 clones; about 83% occur once, and the top ten carry 1.4%. CDR3 length equals 14 residues. Losses at the gene ends were 3 bases for V and 6 bases for J; bases not matched to a gene: 8. The germline gives CDR1 ENHRY, CDR2 SYGVKD. The receptor's source is a woman in her twenties or thirties in good health and CMV-seronegative. The chain recombines TRBV10-3 with TRBJ2-7; 7 positions agree with TRBD1. The specimen sequenced was PBMCs. DNA for the CDR3: TGTGCCATCAGTGACTTAACAGGGGCCGGCGAGCAGTACTTC. The encoded protein is CAISDLTGAGEQYF.